The text below deals with one TCR beta chain. Its specificity is unknown. This specimen comes from a study of monozygotic twins with inflammatory bowel disease. There are 14 residues in the CDR3. CDR1 and CDR2 (germline): MNHNS, SASEGT. TCRdb re-called the 5' RACE reads and shows each CDR3 protein once, DNA omitted. The sample has about 43,000 distinct CDR3 sequences. Points from the study as a whole: Healthy co-twins, by inverse Simpson, had higher TCRbeta diversity than their siblings with IBD.

Total RNA isolation used whole blood (no T cell sorting was performed). Sequences were obtained from blood. The receptor was derived from a human donor with ulcerative colitis or Crohn's disease, or a healthy co-twin of an affected twin (not recorded which). The chain links TRBV6-1 to TRBJ2-5; without DNA, the TCRdb call of TRBD1 cannot be checked. This CDR3 is CASSRGRGGETQYF.